Sequencing of this T cell receptor (beta chain) was carried out in a study of blood T cells in healthy people across ages. This CDR3 has 18 residues. V lost 4 bases to trimming and J lost 3 bases; unmatched junction nucleotides: 16. The germline V gene encodes CDR1 KGHDR and CDR2 SFDVKD. It was with a sample-barcoded 5' primer and a J-beta primer mix that a second PCR of about 7 to 12 cycles was run. The yield of each sample was at least 3 million CDR3-containing paired-end reads. TCRdb passed the 5' RACE reads through MiXCR, listing each CDR3 protein once. Here the sample spans about 1.4 million distinct CDR3 sequences, approximately 59% being singletons.

This TCR derives from a man aged 18 to 30 in good health. Sequenced input: blood. The chain links TRBV24-1 to TRBJ1-1, with TRBD1 matching 7 bases. The CDR3 DNA follows: TGTGCCACCAGTGAACCCCCAAGGGGGCCGTACACTTACACTGAAGCTTTCTTT. Amino acids: CATSEPPRGPYTYTEAFF.